This TCR beta chain was profiled in a study of blood T cell repertoires in COVID-19. Germline loops: CDR1 SNHLY, CDR2 FYNNEI. The CDR3 length is 16 residues. Trimming at V came to 2 bases and at J to 1 base, leaving 6 bases not matched to a gene. Authors' methods: Using reference gene primer amplification, nucleated cell counts were estimated. Profiling relied on immunoSEQ multiplex PCR, and the TCRdb table lists in-frame clones only, not all of them. V and J calls and clone size come straight from that table; D and trimming were deduced from the DNA. The table includes roughly 86,000 clones, around 81% detected once.

V usage is TRBV2 and J usage is TRBJ1-1; 8 bases map to TRBD1. The sequence was obtained from a woman aged 70 to 79 with acute or convalescent COVID-19. The sequenced material came from peripheral blood. The CDR3 loop is CASSESLQGANTEAFF. CDR3 coding DNA: TGTGCCAGCAGTGAAAGTCTGCAGGGGGCGAACACTGAAGCTTTCTTT.